This TCR beta chain was obtained from a study of T cells in women clearing cervical HPV infection (dated by TCRdb to the late 2010s). With regard to the full study: Cases were 20 to 25 women with histologically confirmed HPV16-related CIN3 or worse, including a couple of invasive cancers. The approximately 23 controls were women who cleared a single incident HPV16 infection within 12 months without developing precancer or cancer. Blood from cases was drawn at the visit where the lesion was first identified, while blood from controls was drawn once the infection was no longer detected. Among cases, blood sampling occurred a median of roughly 160 days after lesion detection, with an interquartile range of roughly 85 to 220 days. HLA typing was available for only a few women, so HLA type could not be excluded as a confounder. Nested within Costa Rica's Guanacaste HPV Natural History Study, an exploratory proof-of-principle case-control study compared TCR repertoires across cervical HPV16 outcomes. Cases and controls were matched on age within five years and on year of sample collection. Cases had a median age of about 35 years and controls had a median age of approximately 40, with no significant differences in baseline characteristics. In the parent cohort, some 10,000 women aged 18 or older were enrolled in Guanacaste, Costa Rica, during about 1993 to 1995 and were followed for roughly seven years. Five blinded duplicates per group were added as quality controls, so that about 60 samples were obtained: roughly 50 participants and approximately 10 replicates.

This clone registers as medium-sized (0.01 to 0.1%) by frequency; no count is noted. There is no known antigen for this receptor. Using the immunoSEQ assay, multiplex PCR amplified TCR beta CDR3 regions from an average of about 1,300 ng of genomic DNA per sample. Primer bias was corrected in the assay by using a complete synthetic TCR repertoire to establish an amplification baseline. The amplicons were sequenced using the Illumina platform. In the original analysis: Sequence errors were corrected by clustering with frequency ratios and a modified nearest-neighbor algorithm, and the sequences were then analyzed in the immunoSEQ Analyzer using IMGT gene definitions. At each rarefaction depth, TCR richness and evenness were averaged across 20 rarefaction repeats, and any sample with fewer sequences than the depth was left out. V, D and J gene relative abundances were compared between groups with Wilcoxon rank sum tests, applying FDR correction. Blinded duplicates gave an intraclass correlation of more than 90% for TCR richness and an average of roughly 76% across 66 gene segments. As stored in TCRdb, this immuneACCESS dataset retains in-frame rearrangements with V and J assigned. A fraction of the clones does not appear; measured against another copy, unresolved V genes explain less than half of the discrepancy, and the remainder lacks a known reason. D and trimming come from the DNA, and the V and J calls and clone size come from that table. The record for this sample contains tens of thousands of clones. The leading ten clones occupy about 1.2% of the sample.

Every participant had a single incident cervical HPV16 infection, and women with prevalent HPV16 infections were excluded. Cervical HPV DNA was detected with MY09/MY11 PCR, and genotyping was done with dot-blot hybridization. Roughly 16 mL of heparinized blood were centrifuged, and the buffy coat was split into aliquots, frozen at -30 degrees C, and then kept at -80 degrees C. QIAGEN kits were used to extract genomic DNA from buffy coat specimens. What the study reported, not specific to this receptor: Across sequencing depths, CIN3+ cases showed significantly higher TCR repertoire richness than controls, but evenness did not differ between the groups. Because T-cell numbers per sample were unknown, differences in richness could reflect varying T-cell content rather than repertoire biology. Cases were distinguished from controls with an estimated AUC of roughly 0.81 by random forest classifiers combining richness and V gene abundances. The cross-sectional design could not show whether the associations came before the infection or were a result of it, and neither effector/memory subsets nor HPV-specific T cells were isolated.

The source is a woman between 18 and 69 years old with a cervical HPV16 infection that either progressed to CIN3+ or cleared (not recorded which). Sample: blood buffy coat.

The CDR3 protein is CASSPSLRTRGSYNEQFF. The CDR3 bases that were read are TGTGCCAGCAGCCCATCCCTTCGCACCAGGGGCTCCTACAATGAG. The sequence is built from TRBV7-8 and TRBJ2-1; TRBD1 is perhaps the D gene, given 6 matching bases. The CDR3 is cut off 3 residues early in the read; its end comes from the germline J gene. The germline V gene gives CDR1 as SGHVS and CDR2 as FQNEAQ. Spanning cysteine to phenylalanine, the CDR3 consists of 18 amino acids. The DNA shown is the part of the CDR3 that was read: 45 bases, in frame from base 1. The junction carries 20 bases between V and J, which are trimmed by 5 bases and 0 bases respectively.